Shown below are 26 T cell receptor beta chains from a single sample sequenced in a study of cytomegalovirus exposure and HLA in healthy donors (dated by TCRdb to about 2017). Library creation used the immunoSEQ multiplex PCR assay. For the multiplex PCR, a mixture combining 60 forward primers for TCR Vbeta segments and 13 reverse primers for TCR Jbeta segments was used. TCRdb limited this immuneACCESS table to in-frame rearrangements with V and J called. A share of clones is missing; checked studies link under half to unresolved V genes, and the rest is unexplained. Here the sample has approximately 110,000 clones; around four fifths occur a single time. 4.1% of the sample is in the top ten clones. The sequenced material came from PBMCs. The receptors come from a woman between 35 and 50 years old in good health and CMV-seronegative.

The chain joins TRBV7-9 to TRBJ1-2; TRBD1 matches 10 bases. V trimming: 1 base; J trimming: 10 bases; junction bases outside the gene matches: 9. From germline, CDR1 is SEHNR and CDR2 FQNEAQ (reference sequence). The length of the CDR3 is 15 residues. The CDR3 sequence is CASSLGGTGDLYYTF. The CDR3 bases are TGTGCCAGCAGCTTAGGTGGGACAGGGGATCTCTACTACACCTTC.

This clone was found a few times. A read error may account for a junction end that differs from germline. V gene TRBV5-1 combines with J gene TRBJ2-3; D uncertain. The germline V gene has CDR1 SGHRS and CDR2 YFSETQ. This CDR3 spans 13 amino acids. The CDR3 is CASRWASTDTQYF. The DNA of the CDR3 is TGTGCCAGCCGCTGGGCGAGCACAGATACGCAGTATTTT.

This clone was picked up a small number of times. The CDR3 sequence: CASSEALIPGASWATEAFF. The DNA for the CDR3 is TGTGCCAGCAGTGAAGCGCTAATACCGGGAGCCAGTTGGGCCACTGAAGCTTTCTTT. The V gene is TRBV6-1, the J gene TRBJ1-1; no definite D call. Germline CDR1 MNHNS, CDR2 SASEGT. CDR3 length equals 19 residues. With 0 bases removed from V and 4 bases from J, the gap between germline ends came to 24 bases.

The chain combines TRBV4-1 with TRBJ2-6; D remains unclear. CDR1 and CDR2 from the germline V gene are MGHRA and YSYEKL. Trimming left V 1 base short and J 5 bases short, with 21 bases between. The CDR3 contains 19 residues. DNA for the CDR3: TGCGCCAGCAGCCAAGGAGCCTACGACACCGGCACAAGGGCCAACGTCCTGACTTTC. Its translation is CASSQGAYDTGTRANVLTF.

The rearrangement links TRBV10-3 to TRBJ1-1, with 10 nucleotides matching TRBD1. The CDR3 loop spans 15 amino acids. Germline CDR1 ENHRY, CDR2 SYGVKD. With 6 bases clipped from V and 3 bases from J, the junction kept 7 bases outside the gene matches. CDR3 protein: CAIRRDRGQDTEAFF. CDR3 bases: TGTGCCATCAGGCGGGACAGGGGTCAGGACACTGAAGCTTTCTTT.

The chain uses TRBV5-1 and TRBJ2-1; the match to TRBD2 covers 9 bases. With 7 bases clipped from V and 8 bases from J, the junction kept 16 bases outside the gene matches. The CDR3 length is 16 residues. Per the germline V gene, CDR1 is SGHRS and CDR2 is YFSETQ. The CDR3 loop reads CASARTAGGRLDEQFF. The CDR3 region has the DNA TGCGCCAGCGCTCGGACGGCGGGGGGGCGCTTGGATGAGCAGTTCTTC.

V usage is TRBV2 and J usage is TRBJ2-3; 9 positions match TRBD2. This CDR3 is built from 15 residues. Germline V gene sequence: CDR1 SNHLY, CDR2 FYNNEI. V gave up 7 bases and J gave up 8 bases; unmatched junction bases: 13. The CDR3 loop is CASKLAGGASGTQYF. The CDR3 bases are TGTGCCAGCAAATTGGCGGGGGGGGCTTCTGGTACGCAGTATTTT.

The V call is TRBV10-3, the J call TRBJ2-5; D uncertain. V was shortened by 1 base and J by 2 bases, with 8 bases between the two germline ends. Germline CDR1 and CDR2: ENHRY and SYGVKD. This CDR3 region has 14 residues. This CDR3 is CAISELGRQETQYF. The CDR3, as DNA: TGTGCCATCAGTGAGTTGGGCAGACAAGAGACCCAGTACTTC.

This chain uses TRBV27 with TRBJ2-1; 9 bases fit TRBD1. Germline loops: CDR1 MNHEY, CDR2 SMNVEV (reference sequence). The J segment lost 4 bases and the V segment lost 4 bases, leaving 5 bases of the junction unmatched. CDR3 length equals 15 residues. The DNA of the CDR3 is TGTGCCAGCAGTTCTATGGGGACAGGGTACAATGAGCAGTTCTTC. It codes for CASSSMGTGYNEQFF.

This clone appeared a few times. The chain carries TRBV5-1 and TRBJ2-2; TRBD1 matches 8 bases. CDR1 and CDR2 from the germline V gene are SGHRS and YFSETQ. This CDR3 has 15 residues. V gave up 0 bases and J gave up 5 bases; unmatched junction bases: 3. CDR3 region: CASSLGGTGTGELFF. CDR3 bases: TGCGCCAGCAGCTTGGGAGGGACAGGTACCGGGGAGCTGTTTTTT.

The V gene is TRBV19, the J gene TRBJ2-1; tentative D call: TRBD1 (5 bases). Trimming removed 5 bases at V and 2 bases at J, with 13 bases between. CDR3 length equals 15 residues. CDR1 and CDR2 (germline): LNHDA, SQIVND (reference sequence). The CDR3 reads CASSPPGPTYNEQFF. Written as DNA, the CDR3 is TGTGCCAGTAGTCCTCCAGGGCCTACCTACAATGAGCAGTTCTTC.

This rearrangement joins TRBV10-2 to TRBJ2-2; TRBD2 matches 7 bases. V lost 8 bases and J lost 1; bases outside the gene matches: 10. Germline V gene sequence: CDR1 WSHSY, CDR2 SAAADI. The CDR3 is 16 amino acids. CDR3 in DNA: TGCGCCAGCCGCGGGGGACTAACAGAGAACACCGGGGAGCTGTTTTTT. It translates to CASRGGLTENTGELFF.

The chain carries TRBV4-2 and TRBJ2-5, with TRBD2 matching over 10 bases. Germline V lookup: CDR1 LGHNA, CDR2 YNFKEQ. The junction had 3 bases not matched to a gene; V was cut back by 4 bases and J by 1 base. The CDR3 totals 15 residues. The CDR3 sequence: CASSPERGGQETQYF. CDR3 sequence (DNA): TGTGCCAGCAGCCCCGAGCGGGGGGGCCAAGAGACCCAGTACTTC.

With respect to this clone: Other nucleotide sequences in the sample specify the same CDR3. The rearrangement links TRBV18 to TRBJ2-5; perhaps TRBD2 as D (6 bases). The CDR3 sequence is 13 residues long. Germline V lookup: CDR1 KGHSH, CDR2 LQKENI. Trimming removed 3 bases at V and 5 bases at J, with 10 bases between. CDR3 loop: CASSPRGGETQYF. The DNA of the CDR3 is TGTGCCAGCTCACCGAGAGGAGGGGAGACCCAGTACTTC.

The chain couples TRBV5-4 to TRBJ2-7, with a possible D match to TRBD2 (6 bases). The CDR3 runs 16 residues. V lost 1 base and J lost 2, with 16 bases in between. CDR1 and CDR2 from the germline V gene are SGHNT and YYREEE (reference sequence). The CDR3 DNA sequence: TGTGCCAGCAGCTTGATCAAGGGACTCCTCACCTACGAGCAGTACTTC. It translates to CASSLIKGLLTYEQYF.

V and J are TRBV19 and TRBJ1-2; 7 bases fit TRBD1. This CDR3 has 17 amino acids. J lost 0 bases, V lost 4 bases, and 11 bases had no gene match. Germline CDR1 and CDR2: LNHDA and SQIVND (reference sequence). The CDR3 here is CASSNGYRGTANYGYTF. The CDR3, as DNA: TGTGCCAGTAGTAATGGGTACAGGGGAACGGCTAACTATGGCTACACCTTC.

J is TRBJ2-7 and V is TRBV6-5; perhaps TRBD2 as D (5 bases). CDR1 is MNHEY and CDR2 is SVGAGI in the germline V gene. The CDR3 extends over 12 amino acids. Trimming pared 5 bases from V and 1 base from J, leaving 6 bases between. The CDR3 spells CASSRTSYEQYF. The CDR3 DNA reads as TGTGCCAGCAGTCGGACTTCCTACGAGCAGTACTTC.

The CDR3 DNA reads as TGTGCCAGCAGCCGCGGGAGCCCGTACAATGAGCAGTTCTTC. It translates to CASSRGSPYNEQFF. The V and J genes are TRBV7-9 and TRBJ2-1; TRBD2 matches at 7 bases. V was pared by 5 bases and J by 4 bases, with 5 bases of the junction left unmatched. This CDR3 has 14 residues. Germline CDR1 is SEHNR and CDR2 is FQNEAQ (reference sequence).

The rearrangement joins TRBV19 to TRBJ2-1; possible D gene TRBD2, 5 bases. The germline V gene has CDR1 LNHDA and CDR2 SQIVND (reference sequence). V shed 0 bases and J shed 6 bases, with 6 bases lying between them. The CDR3 loop spans 13 amino acids. The CDR3 sequence: CASSIDRGNEQFF. The CDR3 nucleotides read TGTGCCAGTAGTATAGATCGGGGCAATGAGCAGTTCTTC.

The CDR3: CASSQGDTYGYTF. The CDR3 region has the DNA TGTGCCAGCAGCCAAGGGGACACGTATGGCTACACCTTC. The chain joins TRBV14 to TRBJ1-2, with D possibly matching TRBD1 (6 bases). CDR3 length: 13 residues. Between the trimmed V and J ends, which lost 1 base and 5 bases, there was a span of 8 bases. Per germline, CDR1 SGHDN and CDR2 FVKESK.

In this sample, this clone turned up a few times. The CDR3 nucleotides read TGTGCCAGCAGCTTACAAGGACAGGGCTCCTACGAGCAGTACTTC. Encoded protein: CASSLQGQGSYEQYF. J is TRBJ2-7 and V is TRBV7-2, with TRBD1 matching over 8 bases. Germline lookup yields CDR1 SGHTA and CDR2 FQGNSA. V shed 2 bases and J 0 bases; nucleotides not matched to a gene: 3. This CDR3 comprises 15 residues. The whole variable domain, filled in from reference TRBV7-2 and TRBJ2-7, reads GAGVSQSPSNKVTEKGKDVELRCDPISGHTALYWYRQSLGQGLEFLIYFQGNSAPDKSGLPSDRFSAERTGGSVSTLTIQRTQQEDSAVYLCASSLQGQGSYEQYFGPGTRLTVT.

In this sample, this clone turned up once. The rearrangement joins TRBV5-1 to TRBJ1-1; unclear D gene. The CDR3 length is 17 residues. The germline gives CDR1 SGHRS, CDR2 YFSETQ. V was trimmed by 2 bases and J by 11 bases, leaving 28 bases between them. CDR3 in amino acids: CASSFSGPTNSLSPAFF. The CDR3 region has the DNA TGCGCCAGCAGCTTTTCCGGTCCCACTAATAGCCTCTCCCCCGCTTTCTTT.

The genes are TRBV27 and TRBJ2-7; D remains unclear. V lost 6 bases, J lost 1 base, and 10 bases lay in between. Germline lookup yields CDR1 MNHEY and CDR2 SMNVEV (reference sequence). The CDR3 totals 13 residues. The CDR3 coding sequence is TGTGCCAGCAGCCGCCGAGGTTCCTACGAGCAGTACTTC. Amino acid sequence: CASSRRGSYEQYF.

The chain has TRBV30 and TRBJ1-1, with a possible D match to TRBD1 (6 bases). The length of the CDR3 is 13 residues. CDR1 GTSNPN and CDR2 SVGIG come from the germline V gene (reference sequence). V dropped 2 bases and J dropped 6 bases, with 13 bases sitting between them. DNA of the CDR3: TGTGCCTGGAGTTCCCAGGGGAGGGCTGAAGCTTTCTTT. Residues: CAWSSQGRAEAFF.

This sequence joins TRBV6-1 and TRBJ1-4, with TRBD1 matching 7 bases. Trimming cost V 4 bases and J 2 bases; bases outside gene matches: 1. The germline V gene has CDR1 MNHNS and CDR2 SASEGT. The CDR3 length is 14 residues. For the CDR3, the DNA is TGTGCCAGCAGTGCCAGGGGGACTAATGAAAAACTGTTTTTT. This encodes CASSARGTNEKLFF.

This clone came up a few times. The V call is TRBV6-5, the J call TRBJ2-5; D not certain. The CDR3 sequence is 14 residues long. Looked up from germline, CDR1 is MNHEY and CDR2 is SVGAGI. V was clipped by 5 bases and J by 5 bases, with 15 bases between them. CDR3 coding DNA: TGTGCCAGCAGTACACTCCCAACTACGGAGACCCAGTACTTC. It translates to CASSTLPTTETQYF.